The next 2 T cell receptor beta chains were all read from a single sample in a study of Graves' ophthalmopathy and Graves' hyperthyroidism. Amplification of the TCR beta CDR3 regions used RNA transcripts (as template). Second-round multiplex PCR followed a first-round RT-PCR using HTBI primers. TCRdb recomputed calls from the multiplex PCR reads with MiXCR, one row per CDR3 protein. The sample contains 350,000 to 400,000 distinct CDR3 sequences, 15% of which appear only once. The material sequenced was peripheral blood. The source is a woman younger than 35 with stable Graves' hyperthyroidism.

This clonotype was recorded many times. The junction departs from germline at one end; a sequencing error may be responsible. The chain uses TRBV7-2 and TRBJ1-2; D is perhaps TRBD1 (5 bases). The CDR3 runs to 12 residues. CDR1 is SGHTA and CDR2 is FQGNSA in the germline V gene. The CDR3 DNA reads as TGTGCCAGCAGCTTAGCGGGGGGGGACCCTGCCTTC. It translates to CASSLAGGDPAF.

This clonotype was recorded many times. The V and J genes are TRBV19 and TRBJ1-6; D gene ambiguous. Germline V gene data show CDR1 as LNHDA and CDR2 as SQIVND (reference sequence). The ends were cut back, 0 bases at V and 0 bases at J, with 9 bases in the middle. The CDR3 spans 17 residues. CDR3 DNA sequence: TGTGCCAGTAGTATAGACCGGAAGAGCTCCTATAATTCACCCCTCCACTTT. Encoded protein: CASSIDRKSSYNSPLHF.